Presented here are 31 T cell receptor beta chains from one specimen sequenced in a study of blood T cell repertoires in COVID-19. Assay used: immunoSEQ multiplex PCR; TCRdb lists only in-frame clones, some missing. Of 150,000 to 200,000 clones listed, 80% to 90% are singletons. Sequencing was performed on peripheral blood. All receptors derive from a woman in her 70s who had recovered from COVID-19.

The rearrangement joins TRBV28 to TRBJ2-5; 9 bases match TRBD1. Germline values: CDR1 MDHEN, CDR2 SYDVKM. The CDR3 is made up of 13 amino acids. V was pared by 2 bases and J by 5 bases, with 0 bases of the junction left unmatched. The chain's CDR3 is CASSLGQGETQYF. CDR3 coding DNA: TGTGCCAGCAGTTTAGGACAGGGGGAGACCCAGTACTTC.

This clone was counted between two and nine times. This chain uses TRBV25-1 with TRBJ1-3, with D maybe TRBD1 (5 bases). Trimming stripped 4 bases from V and 14 bases from J, with 18 bases between. CDR3 length: 13 residues. Germline CDR1 and CDR2: MGHDK and SYGVNS. The CDR3: CASSASGGQDVYF. For the CDR3, the DNA is TGTGCCAGCAGTGCAAGCGGGGGTCAGGACGTATATTTT.

The J gene is TRBJ2-1, the V gene TRBV18; TRBD2 matches at 7 bases. V dropped 3 bases and J dropped 14; count of bases not matched to a gene: 13. This CDR3 contains 14 residues. Per the germline V gene, CDR1 is KGHSH and CDR2 is LQKENI. CDR3 amino acids: CASSPLGGEGRKFF. The CDR3 DNA follows: TGTGCCAGCTCACCCCTTGGGGGGGAAGGAAGAAAGTTCTTC.

This clone was seen ten or more times. The chain links TRBV2 to TRBJ2-7; 8 nucleotides align to TRBD1. The length of the CDR3 is 14 residues. With 8 bases clipped from V and 1 base from J, the junction kept 7 bases outside the gene matches. Germline V gene data show CDR1 as SNHLY and CDR2 as FYNNEI. The CDR3, as DNA: TGTGCCAGCGGGGGTAGACAGGGGTCCTACGAGCAGTACTTC. It codes for CASGGRQGSYEQYF.

V and J are TRBV9 and TRBJ2-1, with 9 bases matching TRBD1. Per the germline V gene, CDR1 is SGDLS and CDR2 is YYNGEE. The V gene end was trimmed by 4 bases and the J gene end by 2 bases; junction bases not matched to a gene: 7. The CDR3 consists of 16 residues. The DNA for the CDR3 is TGTGCCAGCAGCCCGAGGACAGGGGCCCCCTACAATGAGCAGTTCTTC. It specifies CASSPRTGAPYNEQFF.

This sequence joins TRBV28 and TRBJ1-1; TRBD1 matches 7 bases. The CDR3 runs 14 residues. V lost 7 bases, J lost 1 base, and 6 bases stayed unmatched. CDR1 is MDHEN and CDR2 is SYDVKM in the germline V gene. This CDR3 is CASTPGGRNTEAFF. The CDR3 nucleotides are TGTGCCAGCACCCCAGGGGGGCGGAACACTGAAGCTTTCTTT.

This clone appeared many times. The V gene is TRBV3-1 (or the pseudogene TRBV3-2), the J gene TRBJ1-2; tentatively, D is TRBD1 (5 bases). Germline CDR1 LGHDT, CDR2 YNNKEL (reference sequence). Trimming shortened V by 2 bases and J by 6 bases, and 13 bases separated the two germline ends. The CDR3 totals 14 residues. CDR3: CASSQTWGGNGYTF. For the CDR3, the DNA is TGTGCCAGCAGCCAAACCTGGGGGGGGAATGGCTACACCTTC.

This clone was seen a few times. The genes are TRBV7-9 and TRBJ2-7; D may match TRBD1 or TRBD2 (5 bases each). Germline-derived CDR1 and CDR2 are SEHNR and FQNEAQ (reference sequence). V was pared by 5 bases and J by 0 bases, with 17 bases between. The CDR3 covers 16 residues. The DNA for the CDR3 is TGTGCCAGCAGCCTAGGGGCAGCGGTCAGCTCCTACGAGCAGTACTTC. Its protein is CASSLGAAVSSYEQYF.

The chain couples TRBV20-1 to TRBJ2-1; 8 nucleotides match TRBD2. This CDR3 spans 15 amino acids. Trimming cost V 3 bases and J 8 bases; bases outside gene matches: 12. The germline V gene encodes CDR1 DFQATT and CDR2 SNEGSKA (reference sequence). The CDR3, as DNA: TGCAGTGCTAGTCCACCGGGACTAGGGGGGGATGAGCAGTTCTTC. This translates into CSASPPGLGGDEQFF.

The gene calls are TRBV7-2 and TRBJ2-7, with TRBD2 as a possible D gene (7 bases). Trimming pared 5 bases from V and 4 bases from J, leaving 18 bases between. The CDR3 is 15 residues long. Germline CDR1 is SGHTA and CDR2 is FQGNSA. CDR3 nucleotide sequence: TGTGCCAGCAGCCCCAGCCGGGGGGCTCAATACGAGCAGTACTTC. This gives the protein CASSPSRGAQYEQYF.

CDR3 nucleotide sequence: TGTGCCAGCAGTGGGGACAGCTCTGGAAACACCATATATTTT. This sequence encodes CASSGDSSGNTIYF. The gene calls are TRBV3-1 (or the pseudogene TRBV3-2) and TRBJ1-3; 7 bases agree with TRBD1. In germline, CDR1 is LGHDT, CDR2 YNNKEL (reference sequence). V trimming: 6 bases; J trimming: 0 bases; junction bases outside the gene matches: 2. This CDR3 region has 14 residues.

The chain uses TRBV7-3 and TRBJ1-2; D remains unclear. CDR1 SGHTA and CDR2 FQGTGA come from the germline V gene. The CDR3 has 14 residues. V lost 2 bases to trimming and J lost 3 bases, with 10 bases between them. The CDR3 protein is CASSLGPADYGYTF. CDR3 coding DNA: TGTGCCAGCAGCTTAGGCCCGGCGGACTATGGCTACACCTTC.

The chain has TRBV10-2 and TRBJ1-2; weak D call: TRBD1 (5 bases). Germline lookup yields CDR1 WSHSY and CDR2 SAAADI. V lost 4 bases and J 7 bases, leaving 10 bases between the germline ends. There are 12 residues in the CDR3. The CDR3 protein is CASSGRDSGYTF. Written as DNA, the CDR3 is TGCGCCAGCAGTGGCCGGGACTCTGGCTACACCTTC.

In DNA, the CDR3 is TGTGCCAGCAGTGAAGCGCTCCGACAGGGCAATCAGCCCCAGCATTTT. Its protein product is CASSEALRQGNQPQHF. The rearrangement uses TRBV6-1 and TRBJ1-5; tentative D call: TRBD1 (6 bases). Per the germline V gene, CDR1 is MNHNS and CDR2 is SASEGT. The CDR3 loop spans 16 amino acids. The V gene lost 0 bases and the J gene lost 2 bases, with 11 bases spanning the gap.

As regards this clone: Other DNA sequences from this sample encode an identical CDR3 as well. This chain links TRBV3-1 (or the pseudogene TRBV3-2) with TRBJ1-2; TRBD1 might be the D (5 bases). This CDR3 has 14 residues. The ends were cut back, 1 base at V and 4 bases at J, with 10 bases in the middle. Per germline, CDR1 LGHDT and CDR2 YNNKEL (reference sequence). The CDR3 is CASSQGGGIYGYTF. The CDR3, as DNA: TGTGCCAGCAGCCAAGGGGGCGGGATCTATGGCTACACCTTC.

The sample holds many counts of this clone. The chain is built from TRBV7-9 and TRBJ1-5; D perhaps matches TRBD1 (5 bases). Germline CDR1 is SEHNR and CDR2 is FQNEAQ (reference sequence). Between the trimmed V and J ends, which lost 5 bases and 12 bases, there was a span of 11 bases. This CDR3 contains 11 residues. The CDR3 spells CASSASGLQHF. CDR3 DNA: TGTGCCAGCAGCGCGTCGGGACTCCAGCATTTT.

This clone appeared once. The rearrangement links TRBV7-9 to TRBJ1-1, with TRBD1 matching over 9 bases. V shed 5 bases and J 0 bases; nucleotides not matched to a gene: 7. Germline loops: CDR1 SEHNR, CDR2 FQNEAQ (reference sequence). This CDR3 comprises 16 residues. The CDR3 sequence: CASSPGTGYLNTEAFF. The DNA for the CDR3 is TGTGCCAGCAGCCCCGGGACAGGGTATCTGAACACTGAAGCTTTCTTT.

The gene calls are TRBV5-1 and TRBJ2-2; 9 bases agree with TRBD1. Germline V CDR1 and CDR2: SGHRS, YFSETQ. J lost 6 bases, V lost 4 bases, and 7 bases had no gene match. The CDR3 consists of 15 residues. This chain's CDR3 is CASSPGTGRAGELFF. The CDR3 DNA is TGCGCCAGCAGCCCCGGGACAGGGAGGGCCGGGGAGCTGTTTTTT.

This chain links TRBV5-1 with TRBJ2-2; the D gene is possibly TRBD2 (5 bases). CDR3 length: 15 amino acids. Germline V CDR1 and CDR2: SGHRS, YFSETQ. V was clipped by 3 bases and J by 2 bases, with 11 bases between them. The CDR3 here is CASSSGWGNTGELFF. CDR3 coding DNA: TGCGCCAGCAGCTCGGGATGGGGAAACACCGGGGAGCTGTTTTTT.

The chain joins TRBV4-2 to TRBJ2-7, with a possible D match to TRBD2 (5 bases). The V gene's germline CDR1 is LGHNA and CDR2 YNFKEQ. Trimming took 0 bases from V and 2 from J, leaving 14 bases between them. CDR3 length equals 16 residues. DNA for the CDR3: TGTGCCAGCAGCCAAGAGCGGGCCCACCCCGCCTACGAGCAGTACTTC. Protein: CASSQERAHPAYEQYF.

Here the CDR3 reads CASSPTSGDTEAFF. In DNA form, the CDR3 reads TGTGCCAGCAGCCCTACCTCCGGGGACACTGAAGCTTTCTTT. This chain links TRBV3-1 (or the pseudogene TRBV3-2) with TRBJ1-1, with D uncertain. This CDR3 is 14 amino acids long. The V gene lost 4 bases and the J gene lost 3 bases, with 12 bases spanning the gap. From germline, CDR1 is LGHDT and CDR2 YNNKEL (reference sequence).

The chain is built from TRBV7-8 and TRBJ2-7, with 7 bases identical to TRBD2. The CDR3 runs 14 residues. V gave up 6 bases and J gave up 2 bases; unmatched junction bases: 7. Looked up from germline, CDR1 is SGHVS and CDR2 is FQNEAQ. The CDR3 reads CASSPPGGTYEQYF. CDR3 sequence (DNA): TGTGCCAGCAGTCCACCCGGGGGGACCTACGAGCAGTACTTC.

V is TRBV7-3 and J is TRBJ2-1, with 10 bases that match TRBD2. Germline CDR1 reads SGHTA; CDR2 reads FQGTGA. The CDR3 length is 19 residues. V trimming: 3 bases; J trimming: 4 bases; junction bases outside the gene matches: 15. CDR3 sequence: CASSFKPMGLAGAYNEQFF. CDR3 nucleotide sequence: TGTGCCAGCAGCTTCAAACCGATGGGGCTAGCGGGAGCTTACAATGAGCAGTTCTTC.

The V gene is TRBV2, the J gene TRBJ1-1; no definite D call. V gave up 6 bases and J gave up 3 bases, with 11 bases separating them. There are 13 residues in the CDR3. Germline V gene data show CDR1 as SNHLY and CDR2 as FYNNEI. The DNA of the CDR3 is TGTGCCAGCAGCCCAACAGTGTACACTGAAGCTTTCTTT. It yields the protein CASSPTVYTEAFF.

The J gene is TRBJ1-2, the V gene TRBV18; D unresolved. The CDR3 is 14 residues long. The V end was cut by 6 bases, the J end by 2 bases, with 13 bases between. Germline CDR1 KGHSH, CDR2 LQKENI. CDR3 bases: TGTGCCAGCTCCCCGAGCGGCGAAAACTATGGCTACACCTTC. It encodes CASSPSGENYGYTF.

This clone was observed many times. V usage is TRBV2 and J usage is TRBJ2-7, with a possible D match to TRBD1 (6 bases). V was trimmed by 8 bases and J by 0 bases, leaving 8 bases between them. The CDR3 extends over 12 amino acids. Germline V gene lookup returns CDR1 SNHLY and CDR2 FYNNEI. As DNA, the CDR3 is TGTGCCAGCGGGGGCCCCTCCTACGAGCAGTACTTC. Protein product: CASGGPSYEQYF.

In its sample, this clone was seen once. The V gene is TRBV7-3, the J gene TRBJ1-2, with D possibly matching TRBD1 (5 bases). The CDR3 loop spans 14 amino acids. Germline CDR1 and CDR2: SGHTA and FQGTGA. V was cut by 5 bases and J by 4 bases, with 14 bases left in between. CDR3 sequence (DNA): TGTGCCAGCAGCCCCACCCCAGGGTCCTATGGCTACACCTTC. Protein: CASSPTPGSYGYTF.

This chain links TRBV11-2 with TRBJ2-3; D is undetermined. The CDR3 consists of 13 residues. Trimming removed 6 bases from V and 4 bases from J, with 11 bases in between. Germline V gene data show CDR1 as SGHAT and CDR2 as FQNNGV. The CDR3 DNA reads TGTGCCAGCAGAGCGCTGGATGCAGATACGCAGTATTTT. This sequence encodes CASRALDADTQYF.

The V and J genes are TRBV3-1 (or the pseudogene TRBV3-2) and TRBJ1-1, with D possibly being TRBD1 (6 bases). Germline loops: CDR1 LGHDT, CDR2 YNNKEL (reference sequence). CDR3 length equals 14 residues. The V end was cut by 4 bases, the J end by 1 base, with 10 bases between. CDR3 in amino acids: CASSPGHKNTEAFF. In nucleotides, the CDR3 is TGTGCCAGCAGCCCGGGACACAAGAACACTGAAGCTTTCTTT.

The chain joins TRBV13 to TRBJ2-3; 10 bases agree with TRBD2. J gave up 2 bases and V 4 bases, and 6 bases lay outside the gene matches. The CDR3 is 16 residues long. CDR1 PRHDT and CDR2 FYEKMQ come from the germline V gene (reference sequence). The DNA of the CDR3 is TGTGCCAGCAGCTCCCTAGCGGGGGCCAACACAGATACGCAGTATTTT. It codes for CASSSLAGANTDTQYF.

This CDR3 reads CAISESRTSGDEQFF. The CDR3 bases are TGTGCCATCAGTGAGTCCCGGACTAGCGGGGATGAGCAGTTCTTC. The rearrangement joins TRBV10-3 to TRBJ2-1; 12 bases are a match to TRBD2. CDR1 is ENHRY and CDR2 is SYGVKD in the germline V gene. V was clipped by 0 bases and J by 8 bases; unmatched bases: 2. The length of the CDR3 is 15 residues.